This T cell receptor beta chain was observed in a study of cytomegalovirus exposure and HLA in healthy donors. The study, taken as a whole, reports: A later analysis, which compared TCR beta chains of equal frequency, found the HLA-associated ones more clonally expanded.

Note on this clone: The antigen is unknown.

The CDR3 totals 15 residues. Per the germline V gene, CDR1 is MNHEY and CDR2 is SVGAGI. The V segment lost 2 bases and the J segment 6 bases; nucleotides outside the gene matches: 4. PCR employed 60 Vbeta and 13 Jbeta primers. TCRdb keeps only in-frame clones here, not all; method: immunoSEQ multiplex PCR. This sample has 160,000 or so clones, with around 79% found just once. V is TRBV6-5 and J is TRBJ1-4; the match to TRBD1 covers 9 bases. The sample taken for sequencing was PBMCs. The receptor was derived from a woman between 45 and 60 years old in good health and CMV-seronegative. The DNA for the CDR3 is TGTGCCAGCAGTTACGGGACAGGGAAGGATGAAAAACTGTTTTTT. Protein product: CASSYGTGKDEKLFF.